These 17 T cell receptor beta chains were sequenced from one sample in a study of blood T cell repertoires in COVID-19. TCRdb keeps only in-frame clones here, not all; method: immunoSEQ multiplex PCR. The sample records about 68,000 clones, around 83% being singletons. Material: peripheral blood. All receptors come from a man older than 75 with acute or convalescent COVID-19.

This clone was seen a few times. The chain has TRBV28 and TRBJ2-1; tentatively, D is TRBD2 (5 bases). From germline, CDR1 is MDHEN and CDR2 SYDVKM. Trimming pared 2 bases from V and 3 bases from J, leaving 11 bases between. The CDR3 is 15 amino acids. CDR3 bases: TGTGCCAGCAGTTTAGTACAAGGAGGCTACAATGAGCAGTTCTTC. Protein product: CASSLVQGGYNEQFF.

This rearrangement joins TRBV9 to TRBJ2-1; D gene uncertain. Between the trimmed V and J ends, which lost 0 bases and 2 bases, there was a span of 9 bases. The CDR3 spans 15 residues. CDR1 and CDR2 (germline): SGDLS, YYNGEE. The CDR3 sequence: CASSVEANTYNEQFF. The CDR3 DNA reads as TGTGCCAGCAGCGTAGAAGCTAATACCTACAATGAGCAGTTCTTC.

V usage is TRBV6-5 and J usage is TRBJ1-5; no firm D call. Germline CDR1 and CDR2: MNHEY and SVGAGI. V gave up 0 bases and J gave up 0 bases, with 6 bases separating them. CDR3 length equals 15 residues. Here the CDR3 reads CASSYSTDSNQPQHF. CDR3 in DNA: TGTGCCAGCAGTTACTCAACAGATAGCAATCAGCCCCAGCATTTT.

The CDR3 coding sequence is TGCGCCAGCAGCACCCTTTCCGGGACTGGGTGGGGCAATGAGCAGTTCTTC. This codes for CASSTLSGTGWGNEQFF. The chain combines TRBV5-1 with TRBJ2-1, with a weak D call TRBD2 (6 bases). The CDR3 has 17 residues. V was cut by 4 bases and J by 6 bases, with 23 bases left in between. Germline values: CDR1 SGHRS, CDR2 YFSETQ.

This clone was recorded once. Written as DNA, the CDR3 is TGTGCCAGCTCACCGAGGGGGGGCGCCCCGGAGACCCAGTACTTC. Encoded protein: CASSPRGGAPETQYF. This chain connects TRBV18 to TRBJ2-5, with D possibly matching TRBD2 (7 bases). Trimming cost V 3 bases and J 5 bases, with 16 bases left between them. There are 15 residues in the CDR3. Germline CDR1 reads KGHSH; CDR2 reads LQKENI.

The V and J genes are TRBV5-6 and TRBJ1-4, with TRBD1 as a possible D gene (6 bases). V was cut by 0 bases and J by 8 bases, with 11 bases left in between. The CDR3 sequence is 14 residues long. Looked up from germline, CDR1 is SGHDT and CDR2 is YYEEEE. In nucleotides, the CDR3 is TGTGCCAGCAGCTTGGCCGGACAGCAAGAAAAACTGTTTTTT. It encodes CASSLAGQQEKLFF. Looking up the rest from reference TRBV5-6 and TRBJ1-4 gives the full variable domain: DAGVTQSPTHLIKTRGQQVTLRCSPKSGHDTVSWYQQALGQGPQFIFQYYEEEERQRGNFPDRFSGHQFPNYSSELNVNALLLGDSALYLCASSLAGQQEKLFFGSGTQLSVL.

V is TRBV5-1 and J is TRBJ2-1; possible D gene TRBD1, 6 bases. V lost 5 bases and J lost 5, with 11 bases in between. There are 13 residues in the CDR3. The V gene's germline CDR1 is SGHRS and CDR2 YFSETQ. In DNA, the CDR3 is TGCGCCAGCAGACCCCACAGGGACAATGAGCAGTTCTTC. It is translated as CASRPHRDNEQFF.

The V call is TRBV7-2, the J call TRBJ1-5, with D perhaps TRBD1 (6 bases). The CDR3 is made up of 15 amino acids. V was cut by 0 bases and J by 3 bases, with 9 bases left in between. CDR1 is SGHTA and CDR2 is FQGNSA in the germline V gene. CDR3 in DNA: TGTGCCAGCAGCTTAGCGGGGGCGTTCAATCAGCCCCAGCATTTT. It specifies CASSLAGAFNQPQHF.

The V call is TRBV7-6, the J call TRBJ1-6, with 9 bases lining up with TRBD1. V lost 5 bases and J lost 7; bases outside the gene matches: 6. The CDR3 length is 15 residues. Germline V lookup: CDR1 SGHVS, CDR2 FNYEAQ. CDR3 bases: TGTGCCAGCAGCGTAACAGGGGGCTTCAATTCACCCCTCCACTTT. It is translated as CASSVTGGFNSPLHF.

The chain uses TRBV27 and TRBJ2-1; TRBD2 is a possible D gene (7 bases). Deletions cut 5 bases from V and 5 bases from J, with 19 bases between. Looked up from germline, CDR1 is MNHEY and CDR2 is SMNVEV (reference sequence). The CDR3 is 16 residues long. CDR3: CASSPNRARGDNEQFF. The CDR3 coding sequence is TGTGCCAGCAGTCCCAACAGGGCCCGGGGGGACAATGAGCAGTTCTTC.

The chain recombines TRBV28 with TRBJ1-2; possibly TRBD1 for D (5 bases). This CDR3 has 16 residues. Germline values: CDR1 MDHEN, CDR2 SYDVKM. Between the trimmed V and J ends, which lost 2 bases and 0 bases, there was a span of 13 bases. The CDR3 DNA reads TGTGCCAGCAGTTTAAGACAGAGTCCCACTAACTATGGCTACACCTTC. Amino acids: CASSLRQSPTNYGYTF.

The V gene is TRBV19, the J gene TRBJ2-2; possibly TRBD1 for D (6 bases). Germline V CDR1 and CDR2: LNHDA, SQIVND (reference sequence). The CDR3 covers 15 residues. V was clipped by 10 bases and J by 0 bases, with 15 bases between them. This CDR3 is CATRQGGPNTGELFF. The DNA of the CDR3 is TGTGCCACCAGGCAAGGGGGACCGAACACCGGGGAGCTGTTTTTT.

This clone was seen more than once but under ten times. This rearrangement joins TRBV10-2 to TRBJ2-7; TRBD2 agrees at 9 bases. Trimming removed 6 bases from V and 2 bases from J; junction bases left unmatched: 5. CDR1 is WSHSY, CDR2 SAAADI, per germline. There are 14 residues in the CDR3. CDR3 nucleotide sequence: TGCGCCAGCAGACAGACTAGCGGAGCCTACGAGCAGTACTTC. This encodes CASRQTSGAYEQYF.

The sample holds one count of this clone. The V and J genes are TRBV3-1 (or the pseudogene TRBV3-2) and TRBJ2-2, with no clear D. The germline V and J ends were trimmed by 1 base and 6 bases, with 6 bases remaining between them. CDR1 is LGHDT, CDR2 YNNKEL, per germline (reference sequence). The CDR3 is made up of 13 amino acids. The CDR3 reads CASSQGAPGELFF. The CDR3 DNA sequence: TGTGCCAGCAGCCAAGGGGCCCCCGGGGAGCTGTTTTTT.

V gene TRBV5-6 combines with J gene TRBJ1-2; D not certain. CDR3 length: 12 amino acids. Germline-derived CDR1 and CDR2 are SGHDT and YYEEEE. V was clipped by 7 bases and J by 8 bases, with 15 bases between them. This chain's CDR3 is CASRTQRGGYTF. The CDR3 nucleotides read TGTGCCAGCCGTACCCAACGGGGAGGCTACACCTTC.

This clone was seen only once. V is TRBV19 and J is TRBJ2-2; the match to TRBD2 covers 8 bases. The germline V gene has CDR1 LNHDA and CDR2 SQIVND (reference sequence). This CDR3 is 17 amino acids long. The junction had 12 bases not matched to a gene; V was cut back by 5 bases and J by 4 bases. CDR3 sequence reads: CASSARSGTSATGELFF. The CDR3, as DNA: TGTGCCAGTAGTGCTCGATCCGGGACTAGTGCCACCGGGGAGCTGTTTTTT.

This chain connects TRBV4-2 to TRBJ1-1, with D possibly being TRBD1 (5 bases). Germline V gene sequence: CDR1 LGHNA, CDR2 YNFKEQ. V lost 1 base and J 1 base, leaving 25 bases between the germline ends. The CDR3 totals 20 residues. CDR3 DNA sequence: TGTGCCAGCAGCCAAGTGGGGTCGAAGGGGACTCTCACAAAGAACACTGAAGCTTTCTTT. Translating it yields CASSQVGSKGTLTKNTEAFF.